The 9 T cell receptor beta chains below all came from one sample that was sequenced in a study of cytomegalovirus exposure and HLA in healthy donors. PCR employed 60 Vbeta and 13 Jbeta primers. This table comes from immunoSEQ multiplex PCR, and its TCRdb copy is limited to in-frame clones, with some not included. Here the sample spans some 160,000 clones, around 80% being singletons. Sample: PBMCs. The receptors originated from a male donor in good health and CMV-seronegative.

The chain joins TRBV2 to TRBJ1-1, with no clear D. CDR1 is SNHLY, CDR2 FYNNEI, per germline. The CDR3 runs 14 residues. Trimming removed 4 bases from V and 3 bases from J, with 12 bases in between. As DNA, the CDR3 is TGTGCCAGCAGTGTTTTGTCTCGGGACACTGAAGCTTTCTTT. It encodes CASSVLSRDTEAFF. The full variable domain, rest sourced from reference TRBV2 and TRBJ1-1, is EPEVTQTPSHQVTQMGQEVILRCVPISNHLYFYWYRQILGQKVEFLVSFYNNEISEKSEIFDDQFSVERPDGSNFTLKIRSTKLEDSAMYFCASSVLSRDTEAFFGQGTRLTVV.

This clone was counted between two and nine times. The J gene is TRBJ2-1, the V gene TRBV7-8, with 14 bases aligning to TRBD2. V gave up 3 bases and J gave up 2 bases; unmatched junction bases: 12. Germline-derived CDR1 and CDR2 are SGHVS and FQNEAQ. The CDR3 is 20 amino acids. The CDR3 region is CASSFYSRTSGGPAYNEQFF. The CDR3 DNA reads TGTGCCAGCAGCTTTTATTCCCGGACTAGCGGGGGGCCCGCCTACAATGAGCAGTTCTTC.

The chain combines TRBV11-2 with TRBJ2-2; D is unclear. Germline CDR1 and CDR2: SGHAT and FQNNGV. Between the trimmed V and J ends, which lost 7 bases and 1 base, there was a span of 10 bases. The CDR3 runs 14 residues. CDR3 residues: CASIPDRNTGELFF. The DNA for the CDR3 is TGTGCCAGCATCCCCGATAGGAACACCGGGGAGCTGTTTTTT.

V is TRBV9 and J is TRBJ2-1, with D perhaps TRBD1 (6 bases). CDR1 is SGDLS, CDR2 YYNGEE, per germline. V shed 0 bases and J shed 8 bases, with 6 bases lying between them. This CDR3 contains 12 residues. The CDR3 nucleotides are TGTGCCAGCAGCGTAGAGGGGGATGAGCAGTTCTTC. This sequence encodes CASSVEGDEQFF.

The CDR3 region has the DNA TGCAGCGTTGGGACACCTGCTTCCTACGAGCAGTACTTC. Its translation is CSVGTPASYEQYF. The chain employs TRBV29-1 and TRBJ2-7; D might be TRBD1 (5 bases). The CDR3 is 13 residues long. From germline, CDR1 is SQVTM and CDR2 ANQGSEA. Trimming shortened V by 4 bases and J by 1 base, and 11 bases separated the two germline ends.

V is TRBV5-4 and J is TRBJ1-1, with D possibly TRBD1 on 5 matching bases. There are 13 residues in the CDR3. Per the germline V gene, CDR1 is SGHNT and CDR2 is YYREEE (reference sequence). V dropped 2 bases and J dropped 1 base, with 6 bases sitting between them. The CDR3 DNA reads TGTGCCAGCAGCTTTGACAGGAACACTGAAGCTTTCTTT. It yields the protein CASSFDRNTEAFF.

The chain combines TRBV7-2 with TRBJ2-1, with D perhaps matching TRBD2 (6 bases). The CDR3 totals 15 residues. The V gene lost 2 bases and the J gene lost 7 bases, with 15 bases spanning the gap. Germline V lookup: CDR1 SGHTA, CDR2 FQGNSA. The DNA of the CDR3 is TGTGCCAGCAGCTTATCGACTAGATGGAGAAATGAGCAGTTCTTC. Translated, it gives CASSLSTRWRNEQFF.

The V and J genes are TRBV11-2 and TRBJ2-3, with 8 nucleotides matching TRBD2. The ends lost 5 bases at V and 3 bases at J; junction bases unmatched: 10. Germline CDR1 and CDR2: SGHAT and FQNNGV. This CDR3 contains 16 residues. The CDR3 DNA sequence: TGTGCCAGCAGCAGCGGGGGAGTATTTATTACAGATACGCAGTATTTT. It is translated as CASSSGGVFITDTQYF. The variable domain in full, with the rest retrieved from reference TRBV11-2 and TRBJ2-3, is EAGVAQSPRYKIIEKRQSVAFWCNPISGHATLYWYQQILGQGPKLLIQFQNNGVVDDSQLPKDRFSAERLKGVDSTLKIQPAKLEDSAVYLCASSSGGVFITDTQYFGPGTRLTVL.

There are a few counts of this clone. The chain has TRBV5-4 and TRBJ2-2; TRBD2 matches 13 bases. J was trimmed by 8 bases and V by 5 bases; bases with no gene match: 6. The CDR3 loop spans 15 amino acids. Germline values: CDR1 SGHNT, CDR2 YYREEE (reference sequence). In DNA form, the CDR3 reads TGTGCCAGCAGGGAGGGACTAGCGGGGAATGGGGAGCTGTTTTTT. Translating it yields CASREGLAGNGELFF.